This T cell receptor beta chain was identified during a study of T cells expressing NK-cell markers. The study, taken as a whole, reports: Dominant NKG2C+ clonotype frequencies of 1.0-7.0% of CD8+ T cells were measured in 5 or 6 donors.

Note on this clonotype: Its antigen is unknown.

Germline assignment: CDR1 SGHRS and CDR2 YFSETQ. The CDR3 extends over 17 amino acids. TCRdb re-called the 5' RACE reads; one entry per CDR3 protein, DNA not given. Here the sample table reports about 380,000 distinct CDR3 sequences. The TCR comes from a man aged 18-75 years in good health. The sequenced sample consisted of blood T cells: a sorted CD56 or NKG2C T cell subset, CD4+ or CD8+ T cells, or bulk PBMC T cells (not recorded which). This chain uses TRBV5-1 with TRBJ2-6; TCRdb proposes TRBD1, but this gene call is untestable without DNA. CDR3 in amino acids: CASSEGHFVSGANVLTF. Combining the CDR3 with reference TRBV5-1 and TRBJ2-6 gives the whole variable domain KAGVTQTPRYLIKTRGQQVTLSCSPISGHRSVSWYQQTPGQGLQFLFEYFSETQRNKGNFPGRFSGRQFSNSRSEMNVSTLELGDSALYLCASSEGHFVSGANVLTFGAGSRLTVL.